Shown below are 10 T cell receptor beta chains from a single sample sequenced in a study of Ad26.COV2.S vaccination and SARS-CoV-2 variants. Generated by immunoSEQ multiplex PCR, the TCRdb table keeps only in-frame clones and is missing some. In the table there are under 150,000 clones, just over 85% of which are singletons. The source was peripheral blood, collected after recovery from COVID-19. Every receptor here comes from a human donor who had recovered from COVID-19.

This rearrangement joins TRBV7-9 to TRBJ2-7, with D unresolved. V lost 5 bases and J 3 bases, leaving 8 bases between the germline ends. Germline CDR1 reads SEHNR; CDR2 reads FQNEAQ (reference sequence). CDR3 length equals 12 residues. The CDR3 sequence is CASSKSDYEQYF. The CDR3 bases are TGTGCCAGCAGCAAAAGTGACTACGAGCAGTACTTC.

V gene TRBV3-1 (or the pseudogene TRBV3-2) combines with J gene TRBJ2-7, with 11 bases aligning to TRBD1. This CDR3 is 15 amino acids long. Per the germline V gene, CDR1 is LGHDT and CDR2 is YNNKEL (reference sequence). V lost 2 bases to trimming and J lost 7 bases; unmatched junction nucleotides: 7. The CDR3 DNA reads TGTGCCAGCAGCCAACCCGGACAGGGGGCAGGAGAGCAGTACTTC. Encoded protein: CASSQPGQGAGEQYF.

This chain links TRBV2 with TRBJ2-7; weak D call: TRBD1 (6 bases). Germline V lookup: CDR1 SNHLY, CDR2 FYNNEI. V was clipped by 6 bases and J by 1 base, with 19 bases between them. The CDR3 is made up of 16 amino acids. The CDR3 is CASSPTGDTPSYEQYF. CDR3 bases: TGTGCCAGCAGCCCCACTGGGGACACCCCATCCTACGAGCAGTACTTC.

Here the CDR3 reads CASSIDFGVWDEQFF. As DNA, the CDR3 is TGTGCCAGTAGTATAGATTTCGGGGTTTGGGATGAGCAGTTCTTC. This chain joins TRBV19 and TRBJ2-1; TRBD2 is a possible D gene (5 bases). CDR1 LNHDA and CDR2 SQIVND come from the germline V gene (reference sequence). Trimming removed 0 bases from V and 8 bases from J, with 14 bases in between. This CDR3 comprises 15 residues. Looking up the rest from reference TRBV19 and TRBJ2-1 gives the full variable domain: DGGITQSPKYLFRKEGQNVTLSCEQNLNHDAMYWYRQDPGQGLRLIYYSQIVNDFQKGDIAEGYSVSREKKESFPLTVTSAQKNPTAFYLCASSIDFGVWDEQFFGPGTRLTVL.

The V gene is TRBV4-1, the J gene TRBJ2-7; D is unresolved. The CDR3 totals 15 residues. V shed 0 bases and J shed 2 bases, with 11 bases lying between them. Per the germline V gene, CDR1 is MGHRA and CDR2 is YSYEKL. The CDR3 protein is CASSQDLDQPYEQYF. The CDR3 DNA reads TGCGCCAGCAGCCAAGATCTCGACCAACCCTACGAGCAGTACTTC.

This chain joins TRBV5-8 and TRBJ1-2; 9 bases are a match to TRBD1. The germline gives CDR1 SGHTS, CDR2 YDEGEE. V dropped 0 bases and J dropped 6; count of bases not matched to a gene: 9. There are 16 residues in the CDR3. CDR3 loop: CASSLVWPGQGNGYTF. CDR3 nucleotides: TGTGCCAGCAGCTTGGTATGGCCGGGACAGGGAAATGGCTACACCTTC.

This clone was counted a few times. The CDR3 DNA sequence: TGTGCCAGCAGAGCGGACAGCAACGAGCAGTACTTC. Protein: CASRADSNEQYF. This chain connects TRBV27 to TRBJ2-7; D is perhaps TRBD1 (6 bases). This CDR3 region has 12 residues. V lost 6 bases and J lost 5, with 11 bases in between. Per the germline V gene, CDR1 is MNHEY and CDR2 is SMNVEV (reference sequence).

V gene TRBV6-1 combines with J gene TRBJ1-6; D is unresolved. V dropped 1 base and J dropped 12 bases, with 10 bases sitting between them. This CDR3 spans 13 amino acids. The germline gives CDR1 MNHNS, CDR2 SASEGT. The CDR3 coding sequence is TGTGCCAGCAGTGAAGACGACCATGGACCCCTCCACTTT. The encoded protein is CASSEDDHGPLHF.

CDR3 residues: CASSPGGGSYNSPLHF. Here the CDR3 DNA reads TGCGCCAGCAGCCCGGGGGGGGGAAGCTATAATTCACCCCTCCACTTT. This rearrangement joins TRBV5-1 to TRBJ1-6, with a possible D match to TRBD1 (5 bases). The germline V and J ends were trimmed by 4 bases and 3 bases, with 14 bases remaining between them. CDR1 and CDR2 (germline): SGHRS, YFSETQ. The CDR3 contains 16 residues.

There are a few counts of this clone. The chain carries TRBV11-2 and TRBJ1-4; 10 bases line up with TRBD1. V lost 6 bases to trimming and J lost 4 bases; unmatched junction nucleotides: 5. CDR1 is SGHAT, CDR2 FQNNGV, per germline. The CDR3 has 15 amino acids. Here the CDR3 DNA reads TGTGCCAGCAGTAATCGGGACAGGGGTAATGAAAAACTGTTTTTT. Its translation is CASSNRDRGNEKLFF.